These 30 T cell receptor beta chains share one sample of origin, sequenced in a study of blood T cells in healthy people across ages. Next came a second PCR, run for about 6 to 11 cycles, which used a sample-barcoded 5' primer along with a J-beta primer mix. MiXCR was run by TCRdb on the 5' RACE reads, yielding one entry per CDR3 protein. In the table there are about 1,600,000 distinct CDR3 sequences, 42% of which are singletons. Sequenced: blood. The receptors come from a woman aged 18-29 years in good health.

The chain joins TRBV7-9 to TRBJ2-1; 13 bases agree with TRBD2. Unmatched junction bases numbered 8, after V lost 4 bases and J lost 8 bases. The CDR3 covers 16 residues. Germline lookup yields CDR1 SEHNR and CDR2 FQNEAQ (reference sequence). CDR3: CASSSTTSGRHDEQFF. In DNA form, the CDR3 reads TGTGCCAGCAGCTCCACGACTAGCGGGAGGCACGATGAGCAGTTCTTC.

This clonotype has only a few counts. This chain joins TRBV3-1 and TRBJ2-3, with D perhaps matching TRBD1 or TRBD2 (5 bases each). Germline CDR1 reads LGHDT; CDR2 reads YNNKEL (reference sequence). The CDR3 covers 16 residues. The ends were cut back, 0 bases at V and 2 bases at J, with 12 bases in the middle. The CDR3 sequence is CASSQEGASYTDTQYF. The CDR3, as DNA: TGTGCCAGCAGCCAAGAAGGGGCTAGCTACACAGATACGCAGTATTTT.

The chain links TRBV4-1 to TRBJ2-7; the D is unclear. CDR3 size: 15 residues. From germline, CDR1 is MGHRA and CDR2 YSYEKL. V lost 3 bases, J lost 2 bases, and 14 bases lay in between. This CDR3 is CASSHKLRPPYEQYF. In DNA form, the CDR3 reads TGCGCCAGCAGCCACAAACTTCGACCGCCCTACGAGCAGTACTTC.

V and J are TRBV3-1 and TRBJ2-1, with 12 bases that match TRBD2. CDR3 length: 16 residues. After removal of 0 bases from V and 8 bases from J, the junction contained 5 bases not matched to a gene. The V gene's germline CDR1 is LGHDT and CDR2 YNNKEL (reference sequence). This chain's CDR3 is CASSQETSGSGHEQFF. In DNA, the CDR3 is TGTGCCAGCAGCCAAGAGACTAGCGGGAGCGGTCATGAGCAGTTCTTC.

V gene TRBV7-2 combines with J gene TRBJ2-7; D may correspond to TRBD1 or TRBD2 (5 bases each). The ends were cut back, 5 bases at V and 5 bases at J, with 13 bases in the middle. Germline loops: CDR1 SGHTA, CDR2 FQGNSA. CDR3 size: 13 residues. The CDR3 protein is CASSPPGTNEQYF. The CDR3 DNA follows: TGTGCCAGCAGCCCCCCGGGGACGAACGAGCAGTACTTC.

The chain combines TRBV7-2 with TRBJ1-1, with unresolved D. V dropped 11 bases and J dropped 1 base, with 20 bases sitting between them. CDR3 length: 15 residues. The germline gives CDR1 SGHTA, CDR2 FQGNSA. In DNA, the CDR3 is TGTGCCCGCGAGGATGGGCGAGGTAGGAACACTGAAGCTTTCTTT. Its translation is CAREDGRGRNTEAFF.

On this clonotype: A read error is possible here, since a much larger clone lies one base away. The chain is built from TRBV5-1 and TRBJ2-5; no firm D call. Germline assignment: CDR1 SGHRS and CDR2 YFSETQ. The CDR3 is 13 residues long. V dropped 4 bases and J dropped 5 bases, with 12 bases sitting between them. This CDR3 is CASSGGAAETQYF. The CDR3 DNA is TGCGCCAGCAGCGGTGGTGCGGCGGAGACCCAGTACTTC.

The chain recombines TRBV27 with TRBJ2-7; no reliable D call. Trimming removed 5 bases at V and 3 bases at J, with 14 bases between. Germline lookup yields CDR1 MNHEY and CDR2 SMNVEV (reference sequence). The CDR3 is made up of 14 amino acids. CDR3 sequence reads: CASSPNMPFYEQYF. The CDR3 DNA reads TGTGCCAGCAGTCCCAATATGCCCTTCTACGAGCAGTACTTC.

This clonotype was found a few times. The rearrangement links TRBV10-1 to TRBJ2-3; a possible D gene is TRBD2 (5 bases). Germline CDR1 is WNHNN and CDR2 is SYGVQD (reference sequence). CDR3 length: 14 amino acids. V lost 8 bases, J lost 8 bases, and 20 bases lay in between. CDR3 residues: CASSSTRGRLTQYF. CDR3 bases: TGCGCCAGCTCATCGACCCGGGGTCGGCTTACGCAGTATTTT.

The rearrangement links TRBV3-1 to TRBJ2-4; 7 bases fit TRBD2. The germline CDR1 and CDR2 sequences are LGHDT and YNNKEL (reference sequence). This CDR3 contains 15 residues. Trimming removed 5 bases from V and 9 bases from J; junction bases left unmatched: 13. This CDR3 reads CASSEAGPDGPIQYF. Here the CDR3 DNA reads TGTGCCAGCAGCGAAGCGGGGCCTGACGGGCCCATTCAGTACTTC.

In the case of this clonotype: With a much larger clone just one base away, this may be a read error. The chain recombines TRBV10-3 with TRBJ2-3, with a tentative D call TRBD2 (6 bases). CDR3 length: 15 residues. Trimming shortened V by 7 bases and J by 8 bases, and 22 bases separated the two germline ends. CDR1 and CDR2 (germline): ENHRY, SYGVKD. CDR3 nucleotide sequence: TGTGCCATCAATCCAGGCGGGACGAGTCAGGGTACGCAGTATTTT. Its protein product is CAINPGGTSQGTQYF.

This clonotype appeared a few times. The CDR3 region has the DNA TGCAGCGTTGAGGGAGGGACAGCCGGCTACGAGCAGTACTTC. Protein product: CSVEGGTAGYEQYF. The chain uses TRBV29-1 and TRBJ2-7; D could derive from TRBD1 or TRBD2 (7 bases each). Deletions cut 3 bases from V and 3 bases from J, with 15 bases between. Per the germline V gene, CDR1 is SQVTM and CDR2 is ANQGSEA. This CDR3 is built from 14 residues.

In this sample, this clonotype turned up a few times. CDR3 nucleotide sequence: TGTGCCAGCAGCTTAATTAAGGGGTACGAGCAGTACTTC. The encoded protein is CASSLIKGYEQYF. The J gene is TRBJ2-7, the V gene TRBV7-2, with D perhaps matching TRBD1 (5 bases). This CDR3 is built from 13 residues. The ends were cut back, 2 bases at V and 4 bases at J, with 9 bases in the middle. Germline assignment: CDR1 SGHTA and CDR2 FQGNSA.

This sequence joins TRBV28 and TRBJ1-5; D might be TRBD1 (5 bases). The germline CDR1 and CDR2 sequences are MDHEN and SYDVKM. The CDR3 runs to 15 residues. With 3 bases removed from V and 2 bases from J, the gap between germline ends came to 11 bases. The CDR3 sequence is CASSLRGWGNQPQHF. DNA for the CDR3: TGTGCCAGCAGTTTGAGGGGATGGGGCAATCAGCCCCAGCATTTT. Together with reference TRBV28 and TRBJ1-5, the CDR3 gives the full variable domain: DVKVTQSSRYLVKRTGEKVFLECVQDMDHENMFWYRQDPGLGLRLIYFSYDVKMKEKGDIPEGYSVSREKKERFSLILESASTNQTSMYLCASSLRGWGNQPQHFGDGTRLSIL.

This clonotype was seen more than once but under ten times. V usage is TRBV28 and J usage is TRBJ2-7, with D perhaps TRBD1 (6 bases). Trimming took 8 bases from V and 5 from J, leaving 13 bases between them. Looked up from germline, CDR1 is MDHEN and CDR2 is SYDVKM. The CDR3 covers 12 residues. CDR3 protein: CASGYRAHEQYF. CDR3 nucleotide sequence: TGTGCCAGCGGATACAGGGCCCACGAGCAGTACTTC. The full variable domain, in which reference TRBV28 and TRBJ2-7 provide the parts outside the CDR3, is DVKVTQSSRYLVKRTGEKVFLECVQDMDHENMFWYRQDPGLGLRLIYFSYDVKMKEKGDIPEGYSVSREKKERFSLILESASTNQTSMYLCASGYRAHEQYFGPGTRLTVT.

The rearrangement joins TRBV3-1 to TRBJ2-7, with D possibly TRBD1 on 5 matching bases. In germline, CDR1 is LGHDT, CDR2 YNNKEL (reference sequence). The CDR3 is 14 amino acids. V was cut by 4 bases and J by 5 bases, with 15 bases left in between. In DNA form, the CDR3 reads TGTGCCAGCAGCCCCAGGGTGCCCCCTCACGAGCAGTACTTC. Translating it yields CASSPRVPPHEQYF.

This clonotype occurred a few times. The chain combines TRBV6-1 with TRBJ2-3; tentative D call: TRBD2 (6 bases). CDR3 length: 14 residues. V lost 10 bases to trimming and J lost 6 bases, with 20 bases between them. Germline CDR1 reads MNHNS; CDR2 reads SASEGT. CDR3 sequence reads: CATNSGGAPDTQYF. CDR3 DNA: TGTGCCACCAACTCTGGCGGGGCGCCGGATACGCAGTATTTT.

The gene calls are TRBV5-1 and TRBJ1-2; no clear D. CDR1 is SGHRS and CDR2 is YFSETQ in the germline V gene. V gave up 0 bases and J gave up 6 bases, with 15 bases separating them. The CDR3 extends over 15 amino acids. The CDR3 sequence is CASSLEGSSGNGYTF. In nucleotides, the CDR3 is TGCGCCAGCAGCTTGGAAGGCAGTTCGGGGAATGGCTACACCTTC.

This clonotype was observed a few times. The chain joins TRBV12-3 or TRBV12-4 to TRBJ2-7, with D hard to call. CDR3 length: 14 amino acids. Deletions cut 5 bases from V and 0 bases from J, with 11 bases between. This CDR3 is CASSGRALSYEQYF. The CDR3 DNA reads TGTGCCAGCAGTGGACGGGCCCTCTCCTACGAGCAGTACTTC.

This clonotype was recorded a few times. The chain carries TRBV6-2 or TRBV6-3 and TRBJ1-2, with D tentatively TRBD1 (5 bases). The germline V gene encodes CDR1 MNHEY and CDR2 SVGEGT. Trimming left V 8 bases short and J 3 bases short, with 22 bases between. This CDR3 is 16 amino acids long. Written as DNA, the CDR3 is TGTGCCAGCGGGGGTGGTCAGGCCGATCACCACTATGGCTACACCTTC. It encodes CASGGGQADHHYGYTF.

The chain has TRBV9 and TRBJ1-4; possible D gene TRBD1, 5 bases. CDR3 length equals 16 residues. Germline CDR1 is SGDLS and CDR2 is YYNGEE. Trimming removed 0 bases at V and 4 bases at J, with 13 bases between. The CDR3 loop is CASSVDYRDSNEKLFF. For the CDR3, the DNA is TGTGCCAGCAGCGTAGATTACCGCGACAGTAATGAAAAACTGTTTTTT.

This clonotype was seen more than once but under ten times. The gene calls are TRBV4-1 and TRBJ2-5; no definite D call. From germline, CDR1 is MGHRA and CDR2 YSYEKL. The CDR3 totals 16 residues. Between the trimmed V and J ends, which lost 0 bases and 2 bases, there was a span of 13 bases. CDR3 region: CASSQEGLGLQETQYF. The CDR3 coding sequence is TGCGCCAGCAGCCAAGAAGGGCTTGGGTTACAAGAGACCCAGTACTTC.

This rearrangement joins TRBV20-1 to TRBJ2-5; D unclear. This CDR3 is built from 13 residues. V was cut by 4 bases and J by 2 bases, with 11 bases left in between. Per the germline V gene, CDR1 is DFQATT and CDR2 is SNEGSKA (reference sequence). As DNA, the CDR3 is TGCAGTGCTAACCAAACAGTGCAAGAGACCCAGTACTTC. Protein sequence: CSANQTVQETQYF.

This clonotype has more than one count but fewer than ten. The chain links TRBV7-2 to TRBJ1-2, with unresolved D. The CDR3 contains 16 residues. Germline-derived CDR1 and CDR2 are SGHTA and FQGNSA. V was clipped by 0 bases and J by 3 bases, with 14 bases between them. The CDR3 sequence is CASSLALNSLDYGYTF. For the CDR3, the DNA is TGTGCCAGCAGCTTAGCGCTTAACAGCCTGGACTATGGCTACACCTTC.

This clonotype was counted between two and nine times. The chain links TRBV21-1 to TRBJ2-7; the table's D call, TRBD1, was not checked against the DNA. TRBV21-1 is a recognized pseudogene. The CDR3 has 19 residues. The CDR3 loop is CASSKDGVLPQGKNYEQYF. The CDR3 nucleotides are TGTGCCAGCAGCAAAGACGGGGTTCTACCACAGGGGAAAAACTACGAGCAGTACTTC.

This clonotype turned up a few times. The rearrangement joins TRBV29-1 to TRBJ1-2; D ambiguous. V lost 8 bases, J lost 1 base, and 14 bases lay in between. This CDR3 is built from 13 residues. From germline, CDR1 is SQVTM and CDR2 ANQGSEA. The CDR3 loop reads CSISTDGNYGYTF. In nucleotides, the CDR3 is TGCAGCATCAGTACGGATGGTAACTATGGCTACACCTTC.

V usage is TRBV11-2 and J usage is TRBJ2-5; D ambiguous. CDR1 is SGHAT and CDR2 is FQNNGV in the germline V gene. CDR3 length: 13 amino acids. Trimming removed 3 bases at V and 5 bases at J, with 10 bases between. CDR3 protein: CASSLLGWETQYF. As DNA, the CDR3 is TGTGCCAGCAGCTTGCTTGGTTGGGAGACCCAGTACTTC.

This clonotype was found a few times. The chain combines TRBV6-6 with TRBJ1-1; weak D call: TRBD1 (6 bases). This CDR3 is 16 amino acids long. V was trimmed by 5 bases and J by 4 bases, leaving 20 bases between them. Germline CDR1 is MNHNY and CDR2 is SVGAGI (reference sequence). CDR3 DNA sequence: TGTGCCAGCAGTCCCCGGACAGCCTGGGGAAGCACTGAAGCTTTCTTT. Its translation: CASSPRTAWGSTEAFF.

The V and J genes are TRBV27 and TRBJ2-1; D not certain. The germline V gene encodes CDR1 MNHEY and CDR2 SMNVEV (reference sequence). This CDR3 region has 15 residues. V was shortened by 4 bases and J by 4 bases, with 14 bases between the two germline ends. As DNA, the CDR3 is TGTGCCAGCAGTTGGGGTTTCTTCCTATACAATGAGCAGTTCTTC. Encoded protein: CASSWGFFLYNEQFF.

The CDR3 is CSAQTSRDNEQFF. CDR3 in DNA: TGCAGTGCTCAGACTAGTCGCGACAATGAGCAGTTCTTC. This chain joins TRBV20-1 and TRBJ2-1; tentative D call: TRBD2 (6 bases). Germline CDR1 and CDR2: DFQATT and SNEGSKA (reference sequence). There are 13 residues in the CDR3. V was shortened by 5 bases and J by 5 bases, with 13 bases between the two germline ends.